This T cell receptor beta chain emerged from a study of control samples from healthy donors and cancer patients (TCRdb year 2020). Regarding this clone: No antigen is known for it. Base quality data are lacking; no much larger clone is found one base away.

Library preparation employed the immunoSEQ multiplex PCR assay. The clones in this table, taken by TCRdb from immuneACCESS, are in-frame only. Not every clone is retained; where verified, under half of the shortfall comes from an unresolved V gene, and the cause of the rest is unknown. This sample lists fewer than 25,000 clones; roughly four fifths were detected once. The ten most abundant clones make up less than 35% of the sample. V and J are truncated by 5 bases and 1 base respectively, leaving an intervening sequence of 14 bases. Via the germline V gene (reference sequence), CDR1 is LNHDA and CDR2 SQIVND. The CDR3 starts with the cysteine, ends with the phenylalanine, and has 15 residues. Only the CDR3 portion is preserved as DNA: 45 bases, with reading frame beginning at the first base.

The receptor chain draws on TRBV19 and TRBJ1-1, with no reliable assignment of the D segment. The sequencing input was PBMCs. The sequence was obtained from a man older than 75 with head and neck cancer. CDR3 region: CASSPGVPRNTEAFF. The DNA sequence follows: TGTGCCAGTAGTCCCGGTGTCCCGAGGAACACTGAAGCTTTCTTT.